This is a list of T cell receptor beta chains from one sample in a study of T cell responses to AZD1222 COVID-19 vaccine. Assay: immunoSEQ multiplex PCR; the TCRdb copy retains only in-frame clones and omits some. The data contain 70,000 to 80,000 clones, about 78% of them singletons. Sequenced material: peripheral blood, taken 28 days after the second AZD1222 dose. The receptors were gathered from an adult who received the AZD1222 COVID-19 vaccine. CDR3s include the opening cysteine and the closing phenylalanine or tryptophan. The D gene is left open where the match is weak. Some rows mark clone size as missing; the rest say once, few, many or name a class of expanded clone.

V: TRBV7-9; J: TRBJ2-1; D: NA; size: NA; DNA: TGTGCCAGCACCGTTTCCCGGGGTGAGCAGTTCTTC; CDR3: CASTVSRGEQFF
V: TRBV6-5; J: TRBJ1-1; D: NA; size: NA; DNA: TGTGCCAGCAGTAACCAGAGGGAGAACACTGAAGCTTTCTTT; CDR3: CASSNQRENTEAFF
V: TRBV3-1/TRBV3-2; J: TRBJ2-1; D: TRBD1; size: NA; DNA: TGTGCCAGCAGCCTCGGGACAGACGCCTACAATGAGCAGTTCTTC; CDR3: CASSLGTDAYNEQFF
V: TRBV2; J: TRBJ2-6; D: NA; size: NA; DNA: TGTGCCAGCAGTGAGCGCTGGGTACCCTTCTCTGGGGCCAACGTCCTGACTTTC; CDR3: CASSERWVPFSGANVLTF
V: TRBV6-2/TRBV6-3; J: TRBJ2-3; D: NA; size: NA; DNA: TGTGCCAGCAGTTACTCGAGAGACTACATAGATACGCAGTATTTT; CDR3: CASSYSRDYIDTQYF
V: TRBV7-2; J: TRBJ1-6; D: NA; size: NA; DNA: TGTGCCAGCAGCTTAGCTTCGGATTCACCCCTCCACTTT; CDR3: CASSLASDSPLHF
V: TRBV27; J: TRBJ2-7; D: TRBD2; size: NA; DNA: TGTGCCAGCAGCCGATGGGGGACTAGCGGGAGTAGGAACGAGCAGTACTTC; CDR3: CASSRWGTSGSRNEQYF
V: TRBV28; J: TRBJ2-5; D: NA; size: NA; DNA: TGTGCCAGCAGTTTATCGCAGGGAGGCGGGGAGACCCAGTACTTC; CDR3: CASSLSQGGGETQYF
V: TRBV28; J: TRBJ1-5; D: TRBD1; size: few; DNA: TGTGCCAGCCTCGATCCAGGGGGCATTATCTGGGGGAGCAATCAGCCCCAGCATTTT; CDR3: CASLDPGGIIWGSNQPQHF
V: TRBV28; J: TRBJ2-2; D: NA; size: NA; DNA: TGTGCCAGCAGTTTAGGGGGCCGAACCGGGGAGCTGTTTTTT; CDR3: CASSLGGRTGELFF
V: TRBV5-1; J: TRBJ1-1; D: NA; size: NA; DNA: TGCGCCAGCAGCCTTGGGATGGCGACGGAGAACACTGAAGCTTTCTTT; CDR3: CASSLGMATENTEAFF
V: TRBV19; J: TRBJ2-1; D: TRBD2; size: NA; DNA: TGTGCCAGTAGTATACTGACTAGCGCCAATGAGCAGTTCTTC; CDR3: CASSILTSANEQFF
V: TRBV28; J: TRBJ2-1; D: NA; size: NA; DNA: TGTGCCAGTTGTCAACGGGGGAATGAGCAGTTCTTC; CDR3: CASCQRGNEQFF
V: TRBV5-1; J: TRBJ2-2; D: TRBD1; size: few; DNA: TGCGCCAGCAGCTACCACCCGGACAGGGGAGACACCGGGGAGCTGTTTTTT; CDR3: CASSYHPDRGDTGELFF
V: TRBV3-1/TRBV3-2; J: TRBJ1-1; D: NA; size: NA; DNA: TGTGCCAGCAGCCCCGGGGGGGGCATCACTGAAGCTTTCTTT; CDR3: CASSPGGGITEAFF
V: TRBV6-6; J: TRBJ1-2; D: NA; size: NA; DNA: TGTGCCAGCAGTTACGGGGCAAACTATGGCTACACCTTC; CDR3: CASSYGANYGYTF
V: TRBV12-3/TRBV12-4; J: TRBJ2-2; D: NA; size: NA; DNA: TGTGCCAGCAGTTGGGCAAGGGGCGGGGAGCTGTTTTTT; CDR3: CASSWARGGELFF
V: TRBV28; J: TRBJ2-7; D: NA; size: NA; DNA: TGTGCCAGCAGTTTAGAGATATCCGAGCAGTACTTC; CDR3: CASSLEISEQYF
V: TRBV29-1; J: TRBJ2-3; D: NA; size: NA; DNA: TGCAGCGTTGATCAAGGTTCGACTCGAGATACGCAGTATTTT; CDR3: CSVDQGSTRDTQYF
V: TRBV5-4; J: TRBJ2-1; D: TRBD2; size: NA; DNA: TGTGCCAGCAGCTTGCTGGCGGGAGCGGGGAATGAGCAGTTCTTC; CDR3: CASSLLAGAGNEQFF
V: TRBV5-1; J: TRBJ2-7; D: NA; size: NA; DNA: TGCGCCAGCAGGGAAGTCCCGGACTGGCCTAGCTACTTC; CDR3: CASREVPDWPSYF
V: TRBV7-6; J: TRBJ2-3; D: NA; size: NA; DNA: TGTGCCAGCAGCTCCAAACCGGGAGTGGGTTCAGATACGCAGTATTTT; CDR3: CASSSKPGVGSDTQYF
V: TRBV6-5; J: TRBJ2-7; D: NA; size: NA; DNA: TGTGCCAGCAGTTATTACTCCCCGGGAGAGCAGTACTTC; CDR3: CASSYYSPGEQYF